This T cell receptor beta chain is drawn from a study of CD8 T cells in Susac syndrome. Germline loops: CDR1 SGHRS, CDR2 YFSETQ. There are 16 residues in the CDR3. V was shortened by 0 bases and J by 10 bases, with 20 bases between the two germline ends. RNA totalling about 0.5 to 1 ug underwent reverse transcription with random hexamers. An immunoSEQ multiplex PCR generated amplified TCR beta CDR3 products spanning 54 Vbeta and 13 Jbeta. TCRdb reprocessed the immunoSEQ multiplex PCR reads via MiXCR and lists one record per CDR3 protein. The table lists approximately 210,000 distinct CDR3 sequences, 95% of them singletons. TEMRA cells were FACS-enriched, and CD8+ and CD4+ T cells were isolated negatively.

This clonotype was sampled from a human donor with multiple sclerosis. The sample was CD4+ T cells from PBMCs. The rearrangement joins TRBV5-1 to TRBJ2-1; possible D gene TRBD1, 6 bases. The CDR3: CASSLAQGRVLLEQFF. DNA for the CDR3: TGCGCCAGCAGCTTGGCACAGGGTCGGGTACTCCTAGAGCAGTTCTTC.